This T cell receptor (beta chain) was found in a study of blood T cells in healthy people across ages. Study conclusions and caveats: More naive CD4+ cells and higher diversity were found in long-lived than in aged donors.

This clonotype was counted a few times. Its matching antigen is unknown. The second PCR ran about 7 to 12 cycles with a sample-barcoded 5' primer and J-beta primers. Every cDNA molecule bore a tag from a template-switch adaptor containing 12 random nucleotides. From the 5' RACE reads, TCRdb called clonotypes with MiXCR, one entry per CDR3 protein. Of about 930,000 distinct CDR3 sequences listed, about 29% are singletons. V was pared by 2 bases and J by 2 bases, with 15 bases between. The CDR3 loop spans 16 amino acids. Germline V lookup: CDR1 MGHRA, CDR2 YSYEKL. This sample also belongs to another study, concerning T cells of mothers and their children. Per that paper: About six children, together with their three healthy Caucasian mothers, made up the donors. The second PCR used the M1S primer, and this primer added sample barcodes and 2-4 random nucleotides.

The receptor was isolated from a woman aged 35 to 49 in good health. The sample consisted of blood. This chain joins TRBV4-1 and TRBJ1-2; possibly TRBD1 for D (6 bases). The CDR3: CASSQPLGGRNYGYTF. For the CDR3, the DNA is TGCGCCAGCAGCCAACCCCTCGGGGGCAGGAACTATGGCTACACCTTC.